The T cell receptor beta chain described here comes from a study of Graves' ophthalmopathy and Graves' hyperthyroidism. This clonotype was detected many times. Researchers took RNA transcripts and amplified TCR beta CDR3 regions from them. The workflow started with a first-round RT-PCR run with HTBI primers and then moved on to a second-round multiplex PCR. TCRdb ran MiXCR on the multiplex PCR reads and lists one entry per CDR3 protein. The sample lists under 350,000 distinct CDR3 sequences, roughly 15% occurring once. The length of the CDR3 is 13 residues. V dropped 2 bases and J dropped 6 bases, with 11 bases sitting between them. Looked up from germline, CDR1 is SEHNR and CDR2 is FQNEAQ (reference sequence).

The sequence came from an adult man with Graves' ophthalmopathy. This sequence joins TRBV7-9 and TRBJ2-7, with D possibly called TRBD1 or TRBD2 (5 bases each). Material: peripheral blood. The CDR3 DNA follows: TGTGCCAGCAGCTTACCTTTGGGGGTCGAGCAGTACTTC. It specifies CASSLPLGVEQYF.